This is a list of T cell receptor beta chains from one sample in a study of OX40 agonist ivuxolimab in advanced cancers. Some clones are missing from TCRdb's copy, which holds only in-frame ones; the method was immunoSEQ multiplex PCR. This sample yields nearly 50,000 clones, of which around 84% are seen a single time; 1.9% belongs to the top ten. The material was CD4+ or CD8+ T cells sorted from blood, obtained in a trial of the OX40 agonist ivuxolimab. Receptors were obtained from an adult with an advanced solid tumor such as melanoma, head and neck, liver or kidney cancer. Each CDR3 is given with its conserved first and last residue. D genes are given only for firm matches. Only some rows state a clone size, as once, few, many or a class for expanded clones.

d_call,v_call,clone_size,j_call,cdr3_aa,cdr3_nt
TRBD1,TRBV4-2,NA,TRBJ1-5,CASSQDLTGSQPQHF,TGTGCCAGCAGCCAAGATCTGACAGGGAGTCAGCCCCAGCATTTT
NA,TRBV5-4,NA,TRBJ2-1,CASSFLQNNEQFF,TGTGCCAGCAGCTTTCTCCAGAACAATGAGCAGTTCTTC
TRBD1,TRBV11-1,NA,TRBJ1-2,CASSDGQVGYGYTF,TGTGCCAGCAGCGACGGACAGGTTGGGTATGGCTACACCTTC
NA,TRBV5-3,NA,TRBJ1-2,CASSLDGGRRGYTF,TGTGCCAGCAGCTTGGATGGGGGGCGCCGAGGCTACACCTTC
NA,TRBV19,NA,TRBJ2-1,CASMGTVDNEQFF,TGTGCCAGTATGGGGACGGTTGACAATGAGCAGTTCTTC
TRBD2,TRBV14,NA,TRBJ2-1,CASSQGVWAGARYEQFF,TGTGCCAGCAGCCAAGGGGTTTGGGCGGGAGCTCGATATGAGCAGTTCTTC
TRBD1,TRBV4-3,NA,TRBJ2-7,CASSQAGQFSYEQYF,TGCGCCAGCAGCCAAGCGGGACAGTTCTCCTACGAGCAGTACTTC
NA,TRBV18,once,TRBJ1-5,CASSLGQINQPQHF,TGTGCCAGCTCACTCGGACAGATCAATCAGCCCCAGCATTTT
NA,TRBV7-9,NA,TRBJ1-6,CASSTAGTDNSPLHF,TGTGCCAGCAGCACGGCGGGAACTGATAATTCACCCCTCCACTTT
NA,TRBV9,NA,TRBJ1-3,CASSVDSSGNTIYF,TGTGCCAGCAGCGTAGACAGCTCTGGAAACACCATATATTTT
TRBD1,TRBV19,NA,TRBJ1-6,CASSIDRGSNSPLHF,TGTGCCAGTAGTATCGACAGGGGATCGAATTCACCCCTCCACTTT
NA,TRBV19,few,TRBJ1-1,CASSMGTNTEAFF,TGTGCCAGTAGTATGGGGACGAACACTGAAGCTTTCTTT
NA,TRBV15,NA,TRBJ1-1,CATSRESGIDTEAFF,TGTGCCACCAGCAGAGAGTCAGGGATCGACACTGAAGCTTTCTTT
TRBD1,TRBV10-1,NA,TRBJ2-7,CASSPRDSPYEQYF,TGCGCCAGCAGTCCCCGGGACAGTCCCTACGAGCAGTACTTC
NA,TRBV5-4,once,TRBJ2-4,CASSLGQKNIQYF,TGTGCCAGCAGCTTGGGGCAGAAAAACATTCAGTACTTC
TRBD1,TRBV19,once,TRBJ2-3,CASSRGQGASTDTQYF,TGTGCCAGTAGTAGGGGACAGGGCGCTAGCACAGATACGCAGTATTTT
NA,TRBV5-6,NA,TRBJ1-1,CASSLRIPLMNTEAFF,TGTGCCAGCAGCTTGAGGATCCCCCTAATGAACACTGAAGCTTTCTTT
TRBD1,TRBV5-1,NA,TRBJ1-2,CASSLAQGGAYGYTF,TGCGCCAGCAGCTTGGCCCAGGGGGGGGCCTATGGCTACACCTTC
NA,TRBV5-6,NA,TRBJ1-1,CASNPGGRGGSEAFF,TGTGCCAGCAACCCCGGAGGAAGGGGGGGTTCTGAAGCTTTCTTT
TRBD2,TRBV10-3,NA,TRBJ2-7,CAISETSGRAYEQYF,TGTGCCATCAGTGAGACTAGCGGGAGGGCCTACGAGCAGTACTTC
TRBD1,TRBV5-1,NA,TRBJ2-5,CASSLVTGGGETQYF,TGCGCCAGCAGCTTGGTGACAGGGGGCGGGGAGACCCAGTACTTC
NA,TRBV29-1,NA,TRBJ2-7,CSAWGTGYEQYF,TGCAGCGCCTGGGGCACGGGCTACGAGCAGTACTTC
NA,TRBV5-1,NA,TRBJ2-3,CASSLSGSKADTQYF,TGCGCCAGCAGCTTGTCCGGTAGCAAAGCAGATACGCAGTATTTT
NA,TRBV15,once,TRBJ2-5,CATSNRHQETQYF,TGTGCCACCAGCAACCGGCACCAAGAGACCCAGTACTTC
TRBD1,TRBV2,NA,TRBJ1-2,CASIRLDRGQGGYTF,TGTGCCAGCATCCGCTTGGACAGGGGGCAGGGTGGCTACACCTTC
NA,TRBV18,NA,TRBJ2-3,CASSPSPGAGDTQYF,TGTGCCAGCTCACCAAGTCCGGGGGCGGGAGATACGCAGTATTTT
NA,TRBV7-3,NA,TRBJ2-6,CASSQGPTHSGANVLTF,TGTGCCAGCAGCCAAGGCCCGACGCACTCTGGGGCCAACGTCCTGACTTTC
TRBD2,TRBV7-9,NA,TRBJ2-1,CASSSTSGSGSSYNEQFF,TGTGCCAGCAGCTCGACTAGCGGGTCGGGGAGCTCCTACAATGAGCAGTTCTTC
NA,TRBV5-5,few,TRBJ1-2,CASSLEQATFYGYTF,TGTGCCAGCAGCTTGGAACAAGCAACATTCTATGGCTACACCTTC
NA,TRBV14,NA,TRBJ1-6,CASSQQAQGSSPLHF,TGTGCCAGCAGCCAACAAGCGCAGGGGAGTTCACCCCTCCACTTT
TRBD1,TRBV27,NA,TRBJ1-5,CASSLTGGQGQPQHF,TGTGCCAGCAGTTTGACAGGGGGGCAGGGCCAGCCCCAGCATTTT
TRBD2,TRBV7-2,NA,TRBJ2-5,CASSRRGGAEETQYF,TGTGCCAGCAGCCGACGCGGGGGGGCAGAAGAGACCCAGTACTTC
TRBD1,TRBV5-1,NA,TRBJ2-3,CASSLPTGGGTDTQYF,TGCGCCAGCAGCCTTCCGACAGGGGGCGGCACAGATACGCAGTATTTT
NA,TRBV5-1,NA,TRBJ1-3,CASSSYSGNTIYF,TGCGCCAGCAGCTCATACTCTGGAAACACCATATATTTT
NA,TRBV11-2,NA,TRBJ1-1,CASSLTTSAGSRTEAFF,TGTGCCAGCAGCTTAACCACCTCGGCGGGGTCGCGCACTGAAGCTTTCTTT
TRBD2,TRBV19,NA,TRBJ2-2,CASRRLAGGLSSTGELFF,TGTGCCAGTAGACGACTAGCGGGAGGGTTAAGTAGCACCGGGGAGCTGTTTTTT
NA,TRBV27,NA,TRBJ1-1,CASSSVGGATEAFF,TGTGCCAGCAGCTCCGTGGGGGGGGCGACTGAAGCTTTCTTT
TRBD1,TRBV7-9,NA,TRBJ2-5,CASSSGQGYQETQYF,TGTGCCAGCAGCTCCGGACAGGGATACCAAGAGACCCAGTACTTC
NA,TRBV15,NA,TRBJ2-7,CATSRDGLRTYEQYF,TGTGCCACCAGCAGGGACGGATTGAGGACCTACGAGCAGTACTTC
NA,TRBV19,NA,TRBJ2-6,CASSTGTLSGANVLTF,TGTGCCAGTAGTACCGGGACCCTCTCTGGGGCCAACGTCCTGACTTTC
TRBD1,TRBV18,few,TRBJ2-7,CASSPGQSYEQYF,TGTGCCAGCTCACCGGGACAGAGCTACGAGCAGTACTTC
TRBD2,TRBV7-2,NA,TRBJ2-5,CASSGRTSRETQYF,TGTGCCAGCAGCGGTCGGACTAGCCGCGAGACCCAGTACTTC
TRBD2,TRBV9,NA,TRBJ2-5,CASSVGVAGGVETQYF,TGTGCCAGCAGCGTAGGAGTAGCGGGAGGGGTAGAGACCCAGTACTTC
NA,TRBV14,NA,TRBJ2-5,CASSQARGKGIAETQYF,TGTGCCAGCAGCCAAGCGCGAGGAAAGGGGATTGCAGAGACCCAGTACTTC